This TCR beta chain was identified during a study of memory CD4+ T cells and cytomegalovirus serostatus. Overall study: This sample comes from healthy Belgian adults, 9 CMV seropositive, under 25 seronegative. Overall study results and limits: Each of 67 CMV-associated TCRbeta sequences occurred in one to five individuals. Suggested: most of the CMV-linked TCR signature lies in CD4+ memory cells.

The sort gate was single viable CD3+CD4+CD8-CD45RO+ cells for memory CD4+ T cells. Assay: immunoSEQ multiplex PCR; the TCRdb copy retains only in-frame clones and omits some. The sample contains more than 40,000 clones, around 78% of which appear only once. Note on this clone: Its specificity is unknown.

The CDR3 sequence is 16 residues long. V was clipped by 4 bases and J by 0 bases, with 12 bases between them. The V gene's germline CDR1 is SGHNT and CDR2 YENEEA. The chain employs TRBV11-3 and TRBJ2-2; TRBD1 is a possible D gene (6 bases). This TCR derives from an adult in good health and CMV-seronegative. The sequenced material came from memory CD4+ T cells from blood. CDR3 sequence: CASSSVGQTNTGELFF. CDR3 coding DNA: TGTGCCAGCAGCTCCGTCGGACAGACGAACACCGGGGAGCTGTTTTTT.